What follows is one TCR beta chain and its context. Its antigen is unidentified. The entry originates in a study of identifying expanded T cells in peripheral blood. Collection occurred without any documented infections or immune events in donors. Broader study findings: Approximately two-week clone count variance significantly increased as total template count grew.

The germline gives CDR1 SNHLY, CDR2 FYNNEI. The CDR3 extends over 14 amino acids. Trimming stripped 6 bases from V and 5 bases from J, with 16 bases between. TCRdb keeps only in-frame clones here, not all; method: immunoSEQ multiplex PCR. The table lists about 58,000 clones, roughly nine tenths of them singletons. The sample was blood. The sequence was collected from a person aged 18 to 75 in good health. The V and J genes are TRBV2 and TRBJ2-5; possibly TRBD2 for D (6 bases). The CDR3 DNA follows: TGTGCCAGCAGCCCCCTACTAGGGAGGGAGACCCAGTACTTC. This codes for CASSPLLGRETQYF.